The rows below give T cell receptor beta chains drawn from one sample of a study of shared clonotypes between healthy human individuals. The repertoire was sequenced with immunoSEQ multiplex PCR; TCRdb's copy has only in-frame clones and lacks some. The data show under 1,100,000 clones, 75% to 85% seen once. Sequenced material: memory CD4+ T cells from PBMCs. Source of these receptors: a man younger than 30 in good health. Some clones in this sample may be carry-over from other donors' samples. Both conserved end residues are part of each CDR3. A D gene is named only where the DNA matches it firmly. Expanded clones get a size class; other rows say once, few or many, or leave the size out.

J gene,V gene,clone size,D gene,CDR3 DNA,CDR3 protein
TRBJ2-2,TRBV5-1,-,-,TGCGCCAGCAGCCGTCCGTCTAGCGACGGGGAGCTGTTTTTT,CASSRPSSDGELFF
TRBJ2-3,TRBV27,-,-,TGTGCCAGCAGTTTACTTGCCTACACAGATACGCAGTATTTT,CASSLLAYTDTQYF
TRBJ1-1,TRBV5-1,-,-,TGCGCCAGCGGCGAGCCCATGAACACTGAAGCTTTCTTT,CASGEPMNTEAFF
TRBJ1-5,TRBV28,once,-,TGTGCCAGCAGTTTATGGACTAAGGGCAATCAGCCCCAGCATTTT,CASSLWTKGNQPQHF
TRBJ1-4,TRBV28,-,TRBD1,TGTGCCAGACCCAGGGCGGGACAGGGAAATGAAAAACTGTTTTTT,CARPRAGQGNEKLFF
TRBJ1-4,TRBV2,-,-,TGTGCCAGCAGTCAAGAGGCAACTAATGAAAAACTGTTTTTT,CASSQEATNEKLFF
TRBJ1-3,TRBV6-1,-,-,TGTGCCAGCAGAGACTCGGGAGGTGCTGGAAACACCATATATTTT,CASRDSGGAGNTIYF
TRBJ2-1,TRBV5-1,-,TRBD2,TGCGCCAGCAGCTTGCCTAGCGGGAGTCTCGAGGAGCAGTTCTTC,CASSLPSGSLEEQFF
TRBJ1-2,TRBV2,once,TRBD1,TGTGCCAGCGATAAGACCCAGACAGGGTACTATGGCTACACCTTC,CASDKTQTGYYGYTF
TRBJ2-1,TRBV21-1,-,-,TGTGCCAGCAGCGTTTCACTAGCGGGGACCCACAATGAGCAGTTCTTC,CASSVSLAGTHNEQFF
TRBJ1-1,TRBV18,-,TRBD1,TGTGCCAGCTCCCCCGGGACAGGGGGCCACACTGAAGCTTTCTTT,CASSPGTGGHTEAFF
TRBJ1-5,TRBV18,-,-,TGTGCCAGCTCCCCAGGGGCGGGGGGCGATCAGCCCCAGCATTTT,CASSPGAGGDQPQHF
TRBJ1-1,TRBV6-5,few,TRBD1,TGTGCCAGCGGCAGGACAGGGAACACTGAAGCTTTCTTT,CASGRTGNTEAFF
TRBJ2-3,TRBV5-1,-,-,TGCGCCAGTACCCCCCCAGGACAAATTAGCACAGATACGCAGTATTTT,CASTPPGQISTDTQYF
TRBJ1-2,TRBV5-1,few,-,TGCGCCAGCAGCATGGGGCTCCGCGGTGGCTACACCTTC,CASSMGLRGGYTF
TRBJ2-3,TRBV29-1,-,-,TGCAGCGTTACTGCGGGCACAGATACGCAGTATTTT,CSVTAGTDTQYF
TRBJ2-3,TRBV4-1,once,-,TGCGCCAGCAGCCAAGAAGCCACCACAGATACGCAGTATTTT,CASSQEATTDTQYF
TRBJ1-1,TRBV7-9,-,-,TGTGCCAGCAGCCTGACGACCCCGGGTTCTGAAGCTTTCTTT,CASSLTTPGSEAFF
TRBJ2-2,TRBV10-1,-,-,TGCGCCAGCAGTGATAGGAGGTCCAGGGACAACACCGGGGAGCTGTTTTTT,CASSDRRSRDNTGELFF
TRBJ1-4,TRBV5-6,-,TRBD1,TGTGCCAGCAGCAAGAGGACAGGGGGCACTAATGAAAAACTGTTTTTT,CASSKRTGGTNEKLFF
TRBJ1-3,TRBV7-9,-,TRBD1,TGTGCCAGCAGCTTACCGGGACAGGGGGGAAACACCATATATTTT,CASSLPGQGGNTIYF
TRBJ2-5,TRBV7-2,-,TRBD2,TGTGCCAGCAGCCGATCGGGAGCGGGAGGAAGCCTAGAGACCCAGTACTTC,CASSRSGAGGSLETQYF
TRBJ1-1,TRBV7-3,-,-,TGTGCCAGCAGCTTAACTGCGACAGAGACTGAAGCTTTCTTT,CASSLTATETEAFF
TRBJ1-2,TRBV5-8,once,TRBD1,TGTGCCAGCAGCCTCGCACAGGGGCAGGGAGCGGTCGGCTACACCTTC,CASSLAQGQGAVGYTF